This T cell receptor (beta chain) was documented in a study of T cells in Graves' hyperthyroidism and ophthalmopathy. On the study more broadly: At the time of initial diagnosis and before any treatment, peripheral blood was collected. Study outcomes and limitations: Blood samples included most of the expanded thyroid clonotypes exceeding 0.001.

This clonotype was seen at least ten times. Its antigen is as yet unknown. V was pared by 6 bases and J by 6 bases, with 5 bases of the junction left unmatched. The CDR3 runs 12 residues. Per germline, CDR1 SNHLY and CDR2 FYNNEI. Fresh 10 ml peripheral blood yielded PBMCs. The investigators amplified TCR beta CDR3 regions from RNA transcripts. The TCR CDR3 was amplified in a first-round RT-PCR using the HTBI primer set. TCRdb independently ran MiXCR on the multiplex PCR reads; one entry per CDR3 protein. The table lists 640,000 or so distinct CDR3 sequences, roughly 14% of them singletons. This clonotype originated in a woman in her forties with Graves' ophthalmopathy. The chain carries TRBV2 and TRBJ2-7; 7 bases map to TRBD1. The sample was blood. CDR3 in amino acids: CASRPTGVEQYF. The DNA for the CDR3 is TGTGCCAGCAGGCCTACAGGGGTCGAGCAGTACTTC. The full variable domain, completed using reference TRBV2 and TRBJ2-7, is EPEVTQTPSHQVTQMGQEVILRCVPISNHLYFYWYRQILGQKVEFLVSFYNNEISEKSEIFDDQFSVERPDGSNFTLKIRSTKLEDSAMYFCASRPTGVEQYFGPGTRLTVT.